The 8 T cell receptor beta chains below come from one sample, sequenced in a study of cytomegalovirus exposure and HLA in healthy donors. The PCR ran on 60 Vbeta and 13 Jbeta primers. Measured with immunoSEQ multiplex PCR; TCRdb has only the in-frame clones, and not every one. The sample contains 99,000 or so clones, around 75% of which appear only once. The specimen sequenced was PBMCs. The receptors were sampled from a man aged 25 to 40 in good health and CMV-seropositive.

V usage is TRBV6-1 and J usage is TRBJ1-1; 7 bases line up with TRBD1. Germline CDR1 MNHNS, CDR2 SASEGT. The length of the CDR3 is 15 residues. After removal of 5 bases from V and 5 bases from J, the junction contained 11 bases not matched to a gene. DNA of the CDR3: TGTGCCAGCAGTTCCTTGGGGACAGCCGGGACTGAAGCTTTCTTT. This translates into CASSSLGTAGTEAFF.

The chain employs TRBV7-2 and TRBJ1-3; a weak D match, TRBD1 (5 bases). Trimming pared 2 bases from V and 2 bases from J, leaving 7 bases between. The germline V gene has CDR1 SGHTA and CDR2 FQGNSA. The CDR3 is made up of 14 amino acids. CDR3 sequence (DNA): TGTGCCAGCAGCTTATTAGGGGCTGGAAACACCATATATTTT. This translates into CASSLLGAGNTIYF. Combining the CDR3 with reference TRBV7-2 and TRBJ1-3 gives the whole variable domain GAGVSQSPSNKVTEKGKDVELRCDPISGHTALYWYRQSLGQGLEFLIYFQGNSAPDKSGLPSDRFSAERTGGSVSTLTIQRTQQEDSAVYLCASSLLGAGNTIYFGEGSWLTVV.

The chain links TRBV30 to TRBJ1-2, with 8 bases aligning to TRBD1. This CDR3 region has 14 residues. Losses at the gene ends were 2 bases for V and 2 bases for J; bases not matched to a gene: 4. The germline V gene encodes CDR1 GTSNPN and CDR2 SVGIG (reference sequence). The chain's CDR3 is CAWSKDRANYGYTF. The CDR3 region has the DNA TGTGCCTGGAGTAAGGACAGGGCGAACTATGGCTACACCTTC.

The chain joins TRBV6-1 to TRBJ2-1; perhaps TRBD1 as D (6 bases). The germline V gene has CDR1 MNHNS and CDR2 SASEGT. Trimming took off 3 bases at V and 15 bases at J, with 15 bases between the two ends. This CDR3 has 12 residues. The CDR3: CASSEGDRTSFF. CDR3 nucleotide sequence: TGTGCCAGCAGTGAGGGAGACAGGACCTCGTTCTTC.

V usage is TRBV5-8 and J usage is TRBJ1-4; TRBD1 matches 8 bases. The CDR3 runs 15 residues. From germline, CDR1 is SGHTS and CDR2 YDEGEE. The V and J ends lost 3 bases and 4 bases, in that order; junction bases with no gene match: 5. Written as DNA, the CDR3 is TGTGCCAGCAGCTCCTACAGGGGGTTTAATGAAAAACTGTTTTTT. It yields the protein CASSSYRGFNEKLFF.

This clone showed up just a few times. The V call is TRBV19, the J call TRBJ1-2; 12 bases match TRBD1. The CDR3 length is 16 residues. Trimming cost V 7 bases and J 3 bases; bases outside gene matches: 9. Germline CDR1 is LNHDA and CDR2 is SQIVND (reference sequence). The DNA of the CDR3 is TGTGCCAGTAAAGGGACAGGGGGCGATGTGGACTATGGCTACACCTTC. This sequence encodes CASKGTGGDVDYGYTF.

The chain's CDR3 is CASSLGAWTGGYETQYF. The CDR3 coding sequence is TGTGCCAGCAGCTTAGGGGCCTGGACAGGGGGTTATGAGACCCAGTACTTC. The rearrangement links TRBV7-9 to TRBJ2-5; the match to TRBD1 covers 10 bases. V shed 1 base and J 5 bases; nucleotides not matched to a gene: 10. The CDR3 is made up of 17 amino acids. The germline V gene has CDR1 SEHNR and CDR2 FQNEAQ (reference sequence).

The V and J genes are TRBV11-2 and TRBJ2-2; 12 bases fit TRBD1. The CDR3 is 14 amino acids. The V gene's germline CDR1 is SGHAT and CDR2 FQNNGV. After removal of 4 bases from V and 16 bases from J, the junction contained 10 bases not matched to a gene. CDR3: CASSSRDRGPDKFF. For the CDR3, the DNA is TGTGCCAGCAGCTCTAGGGACAGGGGGCCAGACAAGTTTTTT.